A single sample is the source of the 2 T cell receptor beta chains below, sequenced in a study of naive and memory T cell subsets. Ligated cDNA underwent four rounds of PCR with nested alpha and beta constant region primers and SP2. TCRdb independently ran MiXCR on the 5' RACE reads; one entry per CDR3 protein. Of approximately 49,000 distinct CDR3 sequences in the sample, around 4.7% were seen once. The library had UMIs added by 3' ligation of an oligonucleotide to TCR cDNA. The receptors were gathered from a female donor in good health.

This clonotype was seen many times. The genes are TRBV29-1 and TRBJ1-1, with TRBD1 as a possible D gene (6 bases). The CDR3 is 13 amino acids. Germline CDR1 and CDR2: SQVTM and ANQGSEA. Between the trimmed V and J ends, which lost 4 bases and 2 bases, there was a span of 11 bases. CDR3 sequence (DNA): TGCAGCGTTGCGTGGACAGCTAACACTGAAGCTTTCTTT. This encodes CSVAWTANTEAFF.

This clonotype was recorded at least ten times. The genes are TRBV6-2 or TRBV6-3 and TRBJ2-1; no definite D call. CDR1 MNHEY and CDR2 SVGEGT come from the germline V gene. There are 13 residues in the CDR3. V dropped 7 bases and J dropped 4 bases, with 11 bases sitting between them. The CDR3 protein is CASKFEAYNEQFF. CDR3 nucleotide sequence: TGTGCCAGCAAGTTCGAAGCTTACAATGAGCAGTTCTTC.